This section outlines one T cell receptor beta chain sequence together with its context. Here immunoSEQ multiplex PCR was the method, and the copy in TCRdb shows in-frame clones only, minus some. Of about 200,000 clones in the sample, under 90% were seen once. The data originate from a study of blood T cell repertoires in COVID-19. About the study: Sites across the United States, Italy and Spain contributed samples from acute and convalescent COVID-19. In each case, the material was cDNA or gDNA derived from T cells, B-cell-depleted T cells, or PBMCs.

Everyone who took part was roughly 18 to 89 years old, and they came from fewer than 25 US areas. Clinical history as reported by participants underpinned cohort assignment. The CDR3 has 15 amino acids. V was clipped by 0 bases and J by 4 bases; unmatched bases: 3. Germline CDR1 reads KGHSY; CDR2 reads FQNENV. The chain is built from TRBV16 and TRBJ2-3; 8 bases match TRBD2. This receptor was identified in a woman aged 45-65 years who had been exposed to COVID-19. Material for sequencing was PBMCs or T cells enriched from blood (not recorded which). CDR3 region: CASSQSSGGPDTQYF. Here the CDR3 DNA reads TGTGCCAGCAGCCAATCAAGCGGGGGACCAGATACGCAGTATTTT.